This T cell receptor (beta chain) was profiled in a study of blood T cell repertoires in COVID-19. Only in-frame clones appear in the TCRdb table, and some are missing; sequencing was by immunoSEQ multiplex PCR. Altogether fewer than 400,000 clones are present, approximately 82% being singletons, with the ten largest covering under 3%. This clone was seen a few times. With 4 bases removed from V and 0 bases from J, the gap between germline ends came to 9 bases. In germline, CDR1 is LNHDA, CDR2 SQIVND (reference sequence). The CDR3 is 14 residues long. The chain combines TRBV19 with TRBJ1-1; TRBD1 is a possible D gene (6 bases). The origin of this receptor is a man aged 25-40 years with active or convalescent COVID-19. The sequenced sample was peripheral blood. As DNA, the CDR3 is TGTGCCAGTAGTAGAGGACAGTTGAACACTGAAGCTTTCTTT. Protein sequence: CASSRGQLNTEAFF. Complete variable domain (other parts from reference TRBV19 and TRBJ1-1): DGGITQSPKYLFRKEGQNVTLSCEQNLNHDAMYWYRQDPGQGLRLIYYSQIVNDFQKGDIAEGYSVSREKKESFPLTVTSAQKNPTAFYLCASSRGQLNTEAFFGQGTRLTVV.